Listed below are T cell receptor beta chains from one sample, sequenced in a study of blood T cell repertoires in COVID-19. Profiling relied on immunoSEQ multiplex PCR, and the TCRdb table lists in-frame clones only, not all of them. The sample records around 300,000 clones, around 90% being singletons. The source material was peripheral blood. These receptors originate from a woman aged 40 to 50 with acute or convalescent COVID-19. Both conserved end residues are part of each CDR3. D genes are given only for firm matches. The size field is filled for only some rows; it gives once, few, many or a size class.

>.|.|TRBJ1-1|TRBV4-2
CASALREVTEAFF
TGTGCCAGCGCCCTGAGGGAGGTCACTGAAGCTTTCTTT
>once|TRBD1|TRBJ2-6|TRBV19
CASSIGQGRSGANVLTF
TGTGCCAGTAGTATCGGACAGGGGAGGTCTGGGGCCAACGTCCTGACTTTC
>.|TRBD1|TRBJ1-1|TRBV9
CASSVALTRGDAEAFF
TGTGCCAGCAGCGTAGCTTTGACCAGGGGGGACGCTGAAGCTTTCTTT
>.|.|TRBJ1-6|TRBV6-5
CATYGPDSSPLHF
TGTGCCACCTACGGGCCTGACAGCTCACCCCTCCACTTT
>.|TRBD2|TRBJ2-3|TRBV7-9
CASSLGSGGTTDTQYF
TGTGCCAGCAGCTTAGGGAGCGGGGGGACCACAGATACGCAGTATTTT
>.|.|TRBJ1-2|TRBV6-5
CASRPTYPLNYGYTF
TGTGCCAGCAGGCCAACCTACCCGCTTAACTATGGCTACACCTTC
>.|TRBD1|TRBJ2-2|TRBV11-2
CASSLGKGDRARIGELFF
TGTGCCAGCAGCTTGGGGAAGGGGGACAGGGCTCGAATCGGGGAGCTGTTTTTT
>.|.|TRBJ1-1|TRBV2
CASLQGNTEAFF
TGTGCCAGCCTACAGGGGAACACTGAAGCTTTCTTT
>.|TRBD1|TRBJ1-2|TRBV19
CASTGTGLIDYGYTF
TGTGCCAGCACCGGGACAGGGCTCATAGACTATGGCTACACCTTC
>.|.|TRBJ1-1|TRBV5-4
CASSRSGVVTEAFF
TGTGCCAGCAGCCGATCGGGGGTGGTCACTGAAGCTTTCTTT
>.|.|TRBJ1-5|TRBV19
CASTPSQGPNQPQHF
TGTGCCAGTACCCCTTCCCAGGGGCCTAATCAGCCCCAGCATTTT
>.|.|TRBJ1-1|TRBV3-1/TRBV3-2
CASSTRGNTEAFF
TGTGCCAGCAGCACGCGAGGGAACACTGAAGCTTTCTTT
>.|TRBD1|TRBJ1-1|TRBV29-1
CSVEGDRGLVTEAFF
TGCAGCGTTGAGGGGGACAGGGGTCTAGTCACTGAAGCTTTCTTT
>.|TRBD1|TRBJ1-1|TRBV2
CASTNRDRAVEAFF
TGTGCCAGCACAAATCGGGACAGAGCGGTTGAAGCTTTCTTT
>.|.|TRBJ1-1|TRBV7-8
CASSLVVGHTNTEAFF
TGTGCCAGCAGCCTGGTGGTGGGACATACGAACACTGAAGCTTTCTTT
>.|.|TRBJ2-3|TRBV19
CASTASQGGADTQYF
TGTGCCAGTACTGCGAGCCAGGGGGGCGCAGATACGCAGTATTTT
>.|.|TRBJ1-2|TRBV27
CASSFGQSYGYTF
TGTGCCAGCAGTTTCGGACAGTCCTATGGCTACACCTTC
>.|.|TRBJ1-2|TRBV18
CASSPPAGDYGYTF
TGTGCCAGCTCACCACCGGCAGGGGACTATGGCTACACCTTC
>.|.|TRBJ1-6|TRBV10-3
CATSDSDSNLHF
TGTGCCACCTCGGACAGTGATTCAAACCTCCACTTT
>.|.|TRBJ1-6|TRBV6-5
CASTVSYNSPLHF
TGTGCCAGCACTGTCTCCTATAATTCACCCCTCCACTTT
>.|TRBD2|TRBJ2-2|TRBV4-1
CASSYPGLGLGNTGELFF
TGCGCCAGCAGCTACCCGGGACTAGGACTAGGGAACACCGGGGAGCTGTTTTTT
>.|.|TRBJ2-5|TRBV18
CASSPKGETQYF
TGTGCCAGCTCACCTAAGGGGGAGACCCAGTACTTC
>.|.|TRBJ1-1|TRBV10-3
CAISGGREGNTEAFF
TGTGCCATCAGTGGGGGACGGGAGGGGAACACTGAAGCTTTCTTT
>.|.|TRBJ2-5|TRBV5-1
CASSPLGTGRQETQYF
TGCGCCAGCAGCCCTCTGGGAACAGGACGGCAAGAGACCCAGTACTTC
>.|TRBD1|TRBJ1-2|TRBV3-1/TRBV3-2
CASSQDESRTGGYTF
TGTGCCAGCAGCCAAGATGAATCGAGGACAGGTGGCTACACCTTC
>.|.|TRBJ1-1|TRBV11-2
CASSLGAANTEAFF
TGTGCCAGCAGCTTAGGAGCGGCGAACACTGAAGCTTTCTTT
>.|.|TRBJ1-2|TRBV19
CASSISSLGYTF
TGTGCCAGTAGTATTTCCAGTCTTGGCTACACCTTC
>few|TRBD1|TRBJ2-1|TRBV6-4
CASSETGGSYNEQFF
TGTGCCAGCAGTGAGACAGGGGGCTCCTACAATGAGCAGTTCTTC
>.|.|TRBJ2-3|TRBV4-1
CASSQDRVLDPSTDTQYF
TGCGCCAGCAGCCAAGATCGGGTTTTAGATCCTAGCACAGATACGCAGTATTTT
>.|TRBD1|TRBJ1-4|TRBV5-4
CASSKTQGAQGNEKLFF
TGTGCCAGCAGCAAAACACAGGGGGCGCAAGGGAATGAAAAACTGTTTTTT
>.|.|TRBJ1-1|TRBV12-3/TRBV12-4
CASSTGPNTEAFF
TGTGCCAGCAGCACAGGCCCGAACACTGAAGCTTTCTTT
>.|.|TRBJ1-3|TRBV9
CASSARGGFSGNTIYF
TGTGCCAGCAGCGCTCGGGGTGGATTCTCTGGAAACACCATATATTTT
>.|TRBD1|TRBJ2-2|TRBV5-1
CASSLFIRGLKNGELFF
TGCGCCAGCAGCTTGTTTATCAGGGGGCTGAAAAACGGGGAGCTGTTTTTT
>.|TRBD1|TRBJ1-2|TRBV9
CASSVDGIGQEGGYTF
TGTGCCAGCAGCGTAGACGGAATTGGACAGGAAGGAGGCTACACCTTC
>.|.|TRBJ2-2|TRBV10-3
CAISGRGDTGELFF
TGTGCCATCAGTGGGAGGGGCGACACCGGGGAGCTGTTTTTT
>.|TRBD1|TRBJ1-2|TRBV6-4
CASSDSGGAWGGYTF
TGTGCCAGCAGTGACTCAGGGGGCGCTTGGGGTGGCTACACCTTC
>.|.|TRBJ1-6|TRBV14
CASSLSTGIPLSSYNSPLHF
TGTGCCAGCAGCCTTTCTACAGGGATCCCTCTGAGCTCCTATAATTCACCCCTCCACTTT
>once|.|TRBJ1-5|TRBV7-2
CASSRGANQPQHF
TGTGCCAGCAGCCGGGGGGCTAATCAGCCCCAGCATTTT
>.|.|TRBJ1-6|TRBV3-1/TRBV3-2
CASSTLDTGPNSPLHF
TGTGCCAGCAGCACCCTCGACACAGGCCCAAATTCACCCCTCCACTTT
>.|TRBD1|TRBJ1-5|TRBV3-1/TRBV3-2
CASSLGDSGNQPQHF
TGTGCCAGCAGCCTAGGGGACAGTGGGAATCAGCCCCAGCATTTT